This T cell receptor beta chain was recorded in a study of regulatory T cells in long-lasting Graves disease. As for time point: newly diagnosed GD, antithyroid drugs for less than 3 months. PBMCs were the source of the RNA used for TCR sequencing. Germline lookup yields CDR1 DFQATT and CDR2 SNEGSKA (reference sequence). The V end lost 0 bases, the J end lost 11 bases, and 14 bases lay between the germline ends. CDR3 size: 13 residues. This clonotype was seen more than once but under ten times. Construction of TCR beta libraries relied on iRepertoire HTBI primers and on Arm-PCR targeting CDR3 regions. TCRdb processed the multiplex PCR reads anew with MiXCR; each CDR3 protein has one entry. The sample consists of some 330,000 distinct CDR3 sequences, 10% to 15% of them appearing once. In addition, the sample was reused for a study of T cells in Graves' hyperthyroidism and ophthalmopathy.

The clonotype originates from a woman aged 18-35 years with Graves disease. The source was peripheral blood mononuclear cells (PBMCs), collected at new diagnosis, from a patient treated with antithyroid drugs. The J gene is TRBJ2-1, the V gene TRBV20-1; D gene unclear. CDR3 in amino acids: CSARDQPLGKQFF. CDR3 nucleotide sequence: TGCAGTGCTAGAGATCAGCCTCTGGGAAAGCAGTTCTTC.